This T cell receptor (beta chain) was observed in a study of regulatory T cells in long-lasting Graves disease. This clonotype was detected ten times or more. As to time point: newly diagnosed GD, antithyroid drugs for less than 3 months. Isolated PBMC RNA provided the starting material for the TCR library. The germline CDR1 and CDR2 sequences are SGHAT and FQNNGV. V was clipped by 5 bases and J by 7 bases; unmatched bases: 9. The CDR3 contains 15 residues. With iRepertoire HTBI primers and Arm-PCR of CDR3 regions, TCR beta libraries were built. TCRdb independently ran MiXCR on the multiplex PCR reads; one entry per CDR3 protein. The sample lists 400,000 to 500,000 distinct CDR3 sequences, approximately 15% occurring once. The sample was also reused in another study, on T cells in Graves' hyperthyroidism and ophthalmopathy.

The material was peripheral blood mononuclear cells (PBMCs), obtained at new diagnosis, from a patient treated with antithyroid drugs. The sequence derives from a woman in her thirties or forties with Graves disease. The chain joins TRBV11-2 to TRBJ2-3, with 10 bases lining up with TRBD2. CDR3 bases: TGTGCCAGCAGCCAAGGACTAGCGGAACATCATACGCAGTATTTT. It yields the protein CASSQGLAEHHTQYF.